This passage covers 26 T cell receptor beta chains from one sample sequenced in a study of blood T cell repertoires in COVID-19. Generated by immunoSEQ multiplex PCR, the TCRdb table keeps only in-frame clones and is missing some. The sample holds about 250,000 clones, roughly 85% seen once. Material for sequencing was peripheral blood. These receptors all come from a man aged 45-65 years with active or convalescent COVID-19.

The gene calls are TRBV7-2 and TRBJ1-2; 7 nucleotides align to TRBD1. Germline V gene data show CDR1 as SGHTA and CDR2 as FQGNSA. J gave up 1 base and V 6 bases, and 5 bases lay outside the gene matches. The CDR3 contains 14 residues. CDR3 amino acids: CASRDGQVNYGYTF. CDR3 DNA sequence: TGTGCCAGCAGAGACGGACAGGTTAACTATGGCTACACCTTC.

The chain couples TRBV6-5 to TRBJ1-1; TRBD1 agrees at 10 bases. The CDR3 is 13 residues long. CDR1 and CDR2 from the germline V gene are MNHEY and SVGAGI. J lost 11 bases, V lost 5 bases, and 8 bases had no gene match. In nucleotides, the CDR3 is TGTGCCAGCAGTCGGGGACAGGGGAGCGACGCTTTCTTT. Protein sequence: CASSRGQGSDAFF.

CDR3 DNA: TGTGCCAGTAGCAGGGTTGGTCAGCCCCAGCATTTT. Residues: CASSRVGQPQHF. This rearrangement joins TRBV19 to TRBJ1-5; maybe TRBD1 (5 bases). Deletions cut 6 bases from V and 6 bases from J, with 9 bases between. The CDR3 runs 12 residues. The germline CDR1 and CDR2 sequences are LNHDA and SQIVND (reference sequence).

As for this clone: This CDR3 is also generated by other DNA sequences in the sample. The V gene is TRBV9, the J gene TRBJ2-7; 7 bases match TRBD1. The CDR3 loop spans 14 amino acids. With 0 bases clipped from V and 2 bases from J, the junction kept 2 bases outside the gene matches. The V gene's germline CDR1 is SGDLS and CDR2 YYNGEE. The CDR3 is CASSVGTGAYEQYF. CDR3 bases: TGTGCCAGCAGCGTAGGGACAGGAGCCTACGAGCAGTACTTC.

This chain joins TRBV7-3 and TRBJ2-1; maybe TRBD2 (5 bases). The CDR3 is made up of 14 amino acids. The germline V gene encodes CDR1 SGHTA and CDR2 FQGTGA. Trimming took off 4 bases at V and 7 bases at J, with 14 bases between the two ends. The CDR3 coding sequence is TGTGCCAGCAGCTCCCTAGCCTGGGATAATGAGCAGTTCTTC. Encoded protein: CASSSLAWDNEQFF.

The CDR3 region has the DNA TGCGCCAGCAGCCAAGCGAACGGAGGCACAGATACGCAGTATTTT. This gives the protein CASSQANGGTDTQYF. The genes are TRBV4-3 and TRBJ2-3; D is ambiguous. CDR1 and CDR2 from the germline V gene are LGHNA and YSLEER. The V and J ends lost 1 base and 1 base respectively, with 9 bases between them. The CDR3 runs to 15 residues.

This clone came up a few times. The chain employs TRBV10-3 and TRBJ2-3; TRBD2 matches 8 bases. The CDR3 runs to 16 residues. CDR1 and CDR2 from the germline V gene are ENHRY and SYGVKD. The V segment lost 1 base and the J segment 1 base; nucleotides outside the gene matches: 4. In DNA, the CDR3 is TGTGCCATCAGTGAGTATAGCGGGGACGGCACAGATACGCAGTATTTT. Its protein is CAISEYSGDGTDTQYF.

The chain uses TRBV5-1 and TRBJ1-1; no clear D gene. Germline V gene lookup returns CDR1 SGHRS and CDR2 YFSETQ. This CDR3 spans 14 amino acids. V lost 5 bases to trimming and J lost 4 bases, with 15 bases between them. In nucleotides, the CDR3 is TGCGCCAGCAGGGAGGGAAGCTTGAGCACTGAAGCTTTCTTT. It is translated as CASREGSLSTEAFF.

The CDR3 sequence: CASSPWAILAGRTDTQYF. The DNA of the CDR3 is TGTGCCAGCAGCCCCTGGGCTATACTAGCGGGACGCACAGATACGCAGTATTTT. This sequence joins TRBV7-2 and TRBJ2-3; 10 positions match TRBD2. The CDR3 sequence is 18 residues long. J was trimmed by 1 base and V by 5 bases; bases with no gene match: 12. Germline values: CDR1 SGHTA, CDR2 FQGNSA. Based on the CDR3 plus reference TRBV7-2 and TRBJ2-3, the full variable domain is GAGVSQSPSNKVTEKGKDVELRCDPISGHTALYWYRQSLGQGLEFLIYFQGNSAPDKSGLPSDRFSAERTGGSVSTLTIQRTQQEDSAVYLCASSPWAILAGRTDTQYFGPGTRLTVL.

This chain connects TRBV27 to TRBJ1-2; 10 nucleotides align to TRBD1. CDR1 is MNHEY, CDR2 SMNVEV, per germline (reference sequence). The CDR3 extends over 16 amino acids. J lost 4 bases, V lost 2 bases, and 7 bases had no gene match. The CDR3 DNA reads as TGTGCCAGCAGTTTAACCCCGACAGGGGGCGTCTATGGCTACACCTTC. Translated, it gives CASSLTPTGGVYGYTF.

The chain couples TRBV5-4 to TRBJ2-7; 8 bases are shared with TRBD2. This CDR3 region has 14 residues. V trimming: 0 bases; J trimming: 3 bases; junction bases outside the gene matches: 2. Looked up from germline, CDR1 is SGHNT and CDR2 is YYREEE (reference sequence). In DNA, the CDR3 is TGTGCCAGCAGCTTGGTCGGGGGGGGCTACGAGCAGTACTTC. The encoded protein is CASSLVGGGYEQYF. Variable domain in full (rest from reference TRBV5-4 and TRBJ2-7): ETGVTQSPTHLIKTRGQQVTLRCSSQSGHNTVSWYQQALGQGPQFIFQYYREEENGRGNFPPRFSGLQFPNYSSELNVNALELDDSALYLCASSLVGGGYEQYFGPGTRLTVT.

This chain's CDR3 is CASSLFQTGSRAFF. The CDR3 DNA is TGTGCCAGCAGTTTGTTCCAAACAGGGTCTCGGGCTTTCTTT. The chain has TRBV28 and TRBJ1-1; D is possibly TRBD1 (6 bases). The CDR3 covers 14 residues. Germline values: CDR1 MDHEN, CDR2 SYDVKM. V lost 3 bases and J lost 11, with 19 bases in between.

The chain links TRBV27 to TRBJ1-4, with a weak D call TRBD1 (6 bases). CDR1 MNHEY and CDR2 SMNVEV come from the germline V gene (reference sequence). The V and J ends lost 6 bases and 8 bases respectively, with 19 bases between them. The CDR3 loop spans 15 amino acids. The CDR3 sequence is CASSPKWGGQEKLFF. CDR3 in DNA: TGTGCCAGCAGCCCTAAGTGGGGGGGGCAGGAAAAACTGTTTTTT.

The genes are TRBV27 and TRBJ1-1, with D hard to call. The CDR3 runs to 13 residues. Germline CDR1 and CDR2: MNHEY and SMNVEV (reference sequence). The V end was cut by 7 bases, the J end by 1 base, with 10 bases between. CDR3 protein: CASISTPNTEAFF. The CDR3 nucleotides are TGTGCCAGCATCTCGACACCGAACACTGAAGCTTTCTTT.

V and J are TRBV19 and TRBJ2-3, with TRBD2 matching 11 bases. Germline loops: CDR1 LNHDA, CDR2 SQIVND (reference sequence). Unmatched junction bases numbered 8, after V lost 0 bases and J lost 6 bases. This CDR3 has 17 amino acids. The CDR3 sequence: CASSIDRLAGKADTQYF. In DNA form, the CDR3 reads TGTGCCAGTAGTATAGATCGACTAGCGGGAAAGGCGGATACGCAGTATTTT.

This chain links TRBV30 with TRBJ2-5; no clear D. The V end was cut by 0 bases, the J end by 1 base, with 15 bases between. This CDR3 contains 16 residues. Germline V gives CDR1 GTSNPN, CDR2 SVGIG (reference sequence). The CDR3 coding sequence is TGTGCCTGGAGTGTCCTAGGCGTTGGCGTCCAAGAGACCCAGTACTTC. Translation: CAWSVLGVGVQETQYF. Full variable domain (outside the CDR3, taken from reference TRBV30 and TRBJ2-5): SQTIHQWPATLVQPVGSPLSLECTVEGTSNPNLYWYRQAAGRGLQLLFYSVGIGQISSEVPQNLSASRPQDRQFILSSKKLLLSDSGFYLCAWSVLGVGVQETQYFGPGTRLLVL.

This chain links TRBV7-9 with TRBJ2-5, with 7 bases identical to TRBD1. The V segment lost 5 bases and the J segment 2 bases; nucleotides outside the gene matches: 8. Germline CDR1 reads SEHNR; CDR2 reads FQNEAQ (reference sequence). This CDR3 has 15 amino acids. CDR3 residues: CASSRTPGQQETQYF. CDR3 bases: TGTGCCAGCAGCCGTACCCCGGGACAGCAAGAGACCCAGTACTTC.

The CDR3 DNA follows: TGTGCCAGCAGCTCAGGCGACAACCCAGCTAACTATGGCTACACCTTC. Amino acids: CASSSGDNPANYGYTF. The chain carries TRBV7-9 and TRBJ1-2; D ambiguous. The CDR3 has 16 residues. From germline, CDR1 is SEHNR and CDR2 FQNEAQ (reference sequence). V was trimmed by 4 bases and J by 0 bases, leaving 15 bases between them.

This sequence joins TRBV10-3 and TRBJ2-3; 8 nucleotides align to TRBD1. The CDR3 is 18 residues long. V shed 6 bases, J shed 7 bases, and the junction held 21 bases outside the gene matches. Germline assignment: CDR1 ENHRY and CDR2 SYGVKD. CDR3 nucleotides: TGTGCCATCAGCCAAATAGGACAGGGATTGAGGCCCGCTAATACGCAGTATTTT. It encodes CAISQIGQGLRPANTQYF.

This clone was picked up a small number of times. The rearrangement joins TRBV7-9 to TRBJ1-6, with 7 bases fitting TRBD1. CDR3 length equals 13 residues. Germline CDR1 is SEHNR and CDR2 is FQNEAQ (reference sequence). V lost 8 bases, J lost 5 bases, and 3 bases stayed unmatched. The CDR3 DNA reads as TGTGCCAGCGCGGGACAGAATAATTCACCCCTCCACTTT. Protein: CASAGQNNSPLHF. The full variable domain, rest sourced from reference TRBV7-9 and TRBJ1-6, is DTGVSQNPRHKITKRGQNVTFRCDPISEHNRLYWYRQTLGQGPEFLTYFQNEAQLEKSRLLSDRFSAERPKGSFSTLEIQRTEQGDSAMYLCASAGQNNSPLHFGNGTRLTVT.

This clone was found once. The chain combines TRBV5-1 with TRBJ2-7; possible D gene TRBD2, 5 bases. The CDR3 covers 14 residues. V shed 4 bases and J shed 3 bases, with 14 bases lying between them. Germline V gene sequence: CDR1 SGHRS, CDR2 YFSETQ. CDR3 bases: TGCGCCAGCAGCCCGGCGGGCAGAGACTACGAGCAGTACTTC. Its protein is CASSPAGRDYEQYF. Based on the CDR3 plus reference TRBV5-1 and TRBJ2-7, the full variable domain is KAGVTQTPRYLIKTRGQQVTLSCSPISGHRSVSWYQQTPGQGLQFLFEYFSETQRNKGNFPGRFSGRQFSNSRSEMNVSTLELGDSALYLCASSPAGRDYEQYFGPGTRLTVT.

CDR3 bases: TGTGCCAGCAGGCTACCCCGGGACAGGTCCTACGAGCAGTACTTC. The encoded protein is CASRLPRDRSYEQYF. V and J are TRBV28 and TRBJ2-7, with 8 bases fitting TRBD1. The germline V gene encodes CDR1 MDHEN and CDR2 SYDVKM. Germline trimming cut 6 bases from V and 1 base from J; bases unmatched to any gene: 8. The CDR3 totals 15 residues.

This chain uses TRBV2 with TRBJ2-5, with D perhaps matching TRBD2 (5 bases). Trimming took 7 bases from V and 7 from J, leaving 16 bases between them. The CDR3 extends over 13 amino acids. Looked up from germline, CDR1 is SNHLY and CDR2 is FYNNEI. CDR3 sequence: CASKVGSEGTQYF. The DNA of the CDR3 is TGTGCCAGCAAAGTCGGGTCAGAGGGGACCCAGTACTTC.

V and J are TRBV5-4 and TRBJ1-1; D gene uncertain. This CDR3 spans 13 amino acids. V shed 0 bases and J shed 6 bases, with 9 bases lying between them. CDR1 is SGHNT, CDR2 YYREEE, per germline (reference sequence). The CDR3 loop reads CASSLALAPEAFF. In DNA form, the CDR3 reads TGTGCCAGCAGCTTGGCCTTGGCCCCTGAAGCTTTCTTT.

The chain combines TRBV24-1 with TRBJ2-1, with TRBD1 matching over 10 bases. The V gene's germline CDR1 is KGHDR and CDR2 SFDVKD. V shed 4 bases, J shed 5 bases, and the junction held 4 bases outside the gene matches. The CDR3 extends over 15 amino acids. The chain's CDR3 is CATSDPGQGNNEQFF. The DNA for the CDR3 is TGTGCCACCAGTGACCCGGGACAGGGGAACAATGAGCAGTTCTTC.

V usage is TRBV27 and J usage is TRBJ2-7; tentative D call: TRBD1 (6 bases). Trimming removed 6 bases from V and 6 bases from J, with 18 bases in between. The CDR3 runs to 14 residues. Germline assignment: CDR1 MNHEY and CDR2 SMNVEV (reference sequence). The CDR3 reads CASSPDRGPREQYF. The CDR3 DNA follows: TGTGCCAGCAGCCCGGACAGAGGCCCACGCGAGCAGTACTTC.